This TCR beta chain was identified in a study of technical replicates of blood from a handful of donors. The protocol was immunoSEQ multiplex PCR, while the TCRdb copy is restricted to in-frame clones and leaves out a portion. The sample includes tens of thousands of clones, more than 85% of them seen just once. Germline values: CDR1 KGHSH, CDR2 LQKENI. This CDR3 region has 14 residues. V lost 3 bases to trimming and J lost 1 base; unmatched junction nucleotides: 3. This sequence originates from a human donor in good health. Material: T cells isolated from PBMCs. The V call is TRBV18, the J call TRBJ2-7, with TRBD1 matching over 7 bases. CDR3 sequence (DNA): TGTGCCAGCTCACCGGGGACAGCTTCCTACGAGCAGTACTTC. This codes for CASSPGTASYEQYF.